The entry below describes one T cell receptor beta chain. Germline loops: CDR1 MDHEN, CDR2 SYDVKM. V was pared by 7 bases and J by 8 bases, with 15 bases between. The length of the CDR3 is 13 residues. This sample is drawn from a study of identical twins. Using its own MiXCR run on the 5' RACE reads, TCRdb lists one record per CDR3 protein. The sample contains a few hundred thousand distinct CDR3 sequences, nearly 15% of which appear only once. This same sample was also taken into another study, of yellow fever vaccine responses in identical twins.

The sequenced sample consisted of CD4+ T cells sorted from blood. This chain connects TRBV28 to TRBJ2-1; maybe TRBD2 (7 bases). This TCR derives from a woman younger than 30 in good health. The CDR3 DNA follows: TGTGCCAGCATGGGGGGGGGCCGGCATGAGCAGTTCTTC. It yields the protein CASMGGGRHEQFF.